The rows below give T cell receptor beta chains drawn from one sample of a study of shared clonotypes between healthy human individuals. Produced via immunoSEQ multiplex PCR; TCRdb's table is partial and in-frame only. Altogether 850,000 to 1,200,000 clones are present, about 75% being singletons, with the ten largest covering approximately 1.5%. Sequencing was done on a sample of memory CD4+ T cells sorted from blood. The receptor source for this set is a man younger than 30 in good health. The CDR3 runs from the conserved cysteine through the conserved F or W. Each record gives: clone size, V gene, J gene, D gene, CDR3 DNA, CDR3 protein. The D gene is left open where the match is weak. The listing skips clone size in some rows; elsewhere it reads once, few, many or a size class.

clone_size: NA; v_call: TRBV9; j_call: TRBJ2-1; d_call: NA; cdr3_nt: TGTGCCAGCAGCGTAGATGGGTCTTTTTACAATGAGCAGTTCTTC; cdr3_aa: CASSVDGSFYNEQFF
clone_size: NA; v_call: TRBV11-2; j_call: TRBJ2-3; d_call: NA; cdr3_nt: TGTGCCAGCAGCTTGGACAGCTTTTGGGCAGATACGCAGTATTTT; cdr3_aa: CASSLDSFWADTQYF
clone_size: NA; v_call: TRBV15; j_call: TRBJ2-7; d_call: TRBD1; cdr3_nt: TGTGCCACCAGCAGTCCCCCGGGACAGGGGACCTACGAGCAGTACTTC; cdr3_aa: CATSSPPGQGTYEQYF
clone_size: many; v_call: TRBV19; j_call: TRBJ1-4; d_call: NA; cdr3_nt: TGTGCCAGTAGTACAATTGGGGGTCAATTTGAAAAACTGTTTTTT; cdr3_aa: CASSTIGGQFEKLFF
clone_size: NA; v_call: TRBV2; j_call: TRBJ1-3; d_call: NA; cdr3_nt: TGTGCCAGCAGTGAAGCGGGGCGGGCAGGTGGAAACACCATATATTTT; cdr3_aa: CASSEAGRAGGNTIYF
clone_size: NA; v_call: TRBV7-6; j_call: TRBJ2-3; d_call: TRBD1; cdr3_nt: TGTGCCAGCAGCTACCGGAGACCAGGGGGCCAGGATACGCAGTATTTT; cdr3_aa: CASSYRRPGGQDTQYF
clone_size: NA; v_call: TRBV28; j_call: TRBJ1-4; d_call: NA; cdr3_nt: TGTGCCAGCAGTTTGACGGTTTATAATGAAAAACTGTTTTTT; cdr3_aa: CASSLTVYNEKLFF
clone_size: NA; v_call: TRBV4-3; j_call: TRBJ1-6; d_call: TRBD1; cdr3_nt: TGCGCCAGCAGCCAAGATAAGTATTGGCAGGGGGATTCACCCCTCCACTTT; cdr3_aa: CASSQDKYWQGDSPLHF
clone_size: NA; v_call: TRBV7-2; j_call: TRBJ2-7; d_call: NA; cdr3_nt: TGTGCCAGCAGCTTAGCATACAGTATCTACGAGCAGTACTTC; cdr3_aa: CASSLAYSIYEQYF
clone_size: NA; v_call: TRBV6-1; j_call: TRBJ2-1; d_call: TRBD2; cdr3_nt: TGTGCCAGTTCTCCTGCTAGCGGGAGGGCCCATGAGCAGTTCTTC; cdr3_aa: CASSPASGRAHEQFF
clone_size: NA; v_call: TRBV10-2; j_call: TRBJ1-6; d_call: TRBD1; cdr3_nt: TGCGCCAGCACCGGGACAGGGACTAGTAATTCACCCCTCCACTTT; cdr3_aa: CASTGTGTSNSPLHF
clone_size: NA; v_call: TRBV11-2; j_call: TRBJ2-1; d_call: TRBD2; cdr3_nt: TGTGCCAGCCTCACGGGGGGGCCATTCGTCAATGAGCAGTTCTTC; cdr3_aa: CASLTGGPFVNEQFF
clone_size: NA; v_call: TRBV7-2; j_call: TRBJ1-6; d_call: TRBD1; cdr3_nt: TGTGCCAGCAGCTTAGACCTGGGACAGGCTTATTCACCCCTCCACTTT; cdr3_aa: CASSLDLGQAYSPLHF
clone_size: once; v_call: TRBV21-1; j_call: TRBJ2-3; d_call: NA; cdr3_nt: TGTGCCAGCAGCAAAGGAAGACAGGGGATCTCTAGCACAGATACGCAGTATTTT; cdr3_aa: CASSKGRQGISSTDTQYF
clone_size: NA; v_call: TRBV6-1; j_call: TRBJ1-6; d_call: NA; cdr3_nt: TGTGCCAGCAGTGAGGGCGGGGGATTCTCCTATAATTCACCCCTCCACTTT; cdr3_aa: CASSEGGGFSYNSPLHF
clone_size: NA; v_call: TRBV5-1; j_call: TRBJ1-4; d_call: TRBD1; cdr3_nt: TGCGCCAGCAGCTTGGAGGGACAGGGGCGTGAAAAACTGTTTTTT; cdr3_aa: CASSLEGQGREKLFF
clone_size: NA; v_call: TRBV10-3; j_call: TRBJ2-1; d_call: NA; cdr3_nt: TGTGCCACCGGACCGTGGGCCTACAATGAGCAGTTCTTC; cdr3_aa: CATGPWAYNEQFF
clone_size: few; v_call: TRBV28; j_call: TRBJ2-3; d_call: NA; cdr3_nt: TGTGCCAGCAAAGGGGGGGCTAGGACAGATACGCAGTATTTT; cdr3_aa: CASKGGARTDTQYF
clone_size: NA; v_call: TRBV2; j_call: TRBJ2-3; d_call: NA; cdr3_nt: TGTGCCAGCAGTGAGCTAGACACAGATACGCAGTATTTT; cdr3_aa: CASSELDTDTQYF
clone_size: NA; v_call: TRBV10-1; j_call: TRBJ2-3; d_call: NA; cdr3_nt: TGCGCCAGCACGGTCAGGGAAGGAGATACGCAGTATTTT; cdr3_aa: CASTVREGDTQYF
clone_size: NA; v_call: TRBV10-3; j_call: TRBJ2-2; d_call: TRBD1; cdr3_nt: TGTGCCATCAGGGACAGGCCCCAGGACACCGGGGAGCTGTTTTTT; cdr3_aa: CAIRDRPQDTGELFF
clone_size: NA; v_call: TRBV5-5; j_call: TRBJ2-1; d_call: NA; cdr3_nt: TGTGCCAGCAGCCTTGGGACAACAGGGTTAGGGGAGCAGTTCTTC; cdr3_aa: CASSLGTTGLGEQFF
clone_size: NA; v_call: TRBV5-6; j_call: TRBJ2-1; d_call: TRBD1; cdr3_nt: TGTGCCAGCAGCTATACAGGGGGGTCCTACAATGAGCAGTTCTTC; cdr3_aa: CASSYTGGSYNEQFF
clone_size: NA; v_call: TRBV19; j_call: TRBJ2-1; d_call: TRBD1; cdr3_nt: TGTGCCAGTAGGCCCGACAGGGGGACGATAAACAATGAGCAGTTCTTC; cdr3_aa: CASRPDRGTINNEQFF
clone_size: NA; v_call: TRBV18; j_call: TRBJ2-7; d_call: NA; cdr3_nt: TGTGCCAGCTCACCACTTATCCGGACCCGCGTCGAGCAGTACTTC; cdr3_aa: CASSPLIRTRVEQYF
clone_size: NA; v_call: TRBV28; j_call: TRBJ2-2; d_call: NA; cdr3_nt: TGTGCCTATCGAGAAAGGAACACCGGGGAGCTGTTTTTT; cdr3_aa: CAYRERNTGELFF
clone_size: NA; v_call: TRBV5-4; j_call: TRBJ2-1; d_call: TRBD2; cdr3_nt: TGTGCCAGCAGCTTGGCCCGATTCGGACTAGCGGGAGACAATGAGCAGTTCTTC; cdr3_aa: CASSLARFGLAGDNEQFF
clone_size: NA; v_call: TRBV2; j_call: TRBJ1-1; d_call: NA; cdr3_nt: TGTGCCAGCAGTGAAGCGCTTCAGGGTCGGGAAGCTTTCTTT; cdr3_aa: CASSEALQGREAFF
clone_size: NA; v_call: TRBV2; j_call: TRBJ1-1; d_call: NA; cdr3_nt: TGTGCCAGCGGGCGGGGGGTCAACACTGAAGCTTTCTTT; cdr3_aa: CASGRGVNTEAFF
clone_size: NA; v_call: TRBV29-1; j_call: TRBJ2-3; d_call: NA; cdr3_nt: TGCAGCGTTGGGTGGACGGCCACAGATACGCAGTATTTT; cdr3_aa: CSVGWTATDTQYF
clone_size: NA; v_call: TRBV5-4; j_call: TRBJ1-1; d_call: TRBD1; cdr3_nt: TGTGCCAGCAGCTTACAGGGGGGATCTGAAGCTTTCTTT; cdr3_aa: CASSLQGGSEAFF
clone_size: NA; v_call: TRBV7-9; j_call: TRBJ1-2; d_call: TRBD1; cdr3_nt: TGTGCCAGCAGTCAGGCCAGGGGGTACTACTATGGCTACACCTTC; cdr3_aa: CASSQARGYYYGYTF
clone_size: NA; v_call: TRBV7-8; j_call: TRBJ1-4; d_call: TRBD1; cdr3_nt: TGTGCCAGCAGCTTACAATACCCGGGACAGAATAATGAAAAACTGTTTTTT; cdr3_aa: CASSLQYPGQNNEKLFF
clone_size: NA; v_call: TRBV2; j_call: TRBJ1-1; d_call: TRBD1; cdr3_nt: TGTGCCAGCATCAACCGGGACAGGGGTTCAGCTTTCTTT; cdr3_aa: CASINRDRGSAFF
clone_size: few; v_call: TRBV28; j_call: TRBJ1-2; d_call: NA; cdr3_nt: TGTGCCAGCAGTTTGGGGACCTCCCTGGGCTATGGCTACACCTTC; cdr3_aa: CASSLGTSLGYGYTF
clone_size: NA; v_call: TRBV2; j_call: TRBJ1-5; d_call: TRBD1; cdr3_nt: TGTGCCAGCGAGGGGGACAGTAGCAATCAGCCCCAGCATTTT; cdr3_aa: CASEGDSSNQPQHF
clone_size: NA; v_call: TRBV6-1; j_call: TRBJ2-3; d_call: NA; cdr3_nt: TGTGCCAGCAGTGAATACCTGGGTGAGGATACGCAGTATTTT; cdr3_aa: CASSEYLGEDTQYF
clone_size: NA; v_call: TRBV5-1; j_call: TRBJ2-5; d_call: TRBD2; cdr3_nt: TGCGCCAGCAGCTTGGGGCTAGCGGTCCAAGAGACCCAGTACTTC; cdr3_aa: CASSLGLAVQETQYF
clone_size: NA; v_call: TRBV7-6; j_call: TRBJ2-3; d_call: TRBD1; cdr3_nt: TGTGCCAGCAGCTTAGCAGAGGCCGTGGGACAGGGGGCGCGAACAGATACGCAGTATTTT; cdr3_aa: CASSLAEAVGQGARTDTQYF